This TCR beta chain originates from a study of cytomegalovirus exposure and HLA in healthy donors. Worth noting for this clone: Antigen: not known.

Trimming took off 4 bases at V and 4 bases at J, with 10 bases between the two ends. Per germline, CDR1 SGHDN and CDR2 FVKESK. This CDR3 comprises 13 residues. Researchers ran the PCR with 60 Vbeta and 13 Jbeta primers. Libraries were prepared by immunoSEQ multiplex PCR; TCRdb keeps only in-frame clonotypes and omits some of them. This table holds about 170,000 clones. Findings and limits, study-wide: Later, TCR association rates were found to vary by HLA locus, highest for DRB1 and lowest for HLA-C. TCR beta sequences numbering over 15,000 were associated with HLA alleles at 0.05 false discovery rate in a later analysis. It was taken for granted in presence/absence analyses that sequencing depth across donors was roughly uniform.

The sequencing sample was made of PBMCs. The chain has TRBV14 and TRBJ1-1; D uncertain. This clonotype originated in an older woman in good health and CMV-seronegative. In DNA, the CDR3 is TGTGCCAGCAGCCCCCGCGCGGTCACTGAAGCTTTCTTT. This gives the protein CASSPRAVTEAFF.